These 18 T cell receptor beta chains were sequenced from one sample in a study of cytomegalovirus exposure and HLA in healthy donors. This PCR relied on a set of 60 Vbeta primers and 13 Jbeta primers. Sequenced by immunoSEQ multiplex PCR; TCRdb stores in-frame clones only, minus some. The sample consists of 150,000 to 200,000 clones, less than 90% of them appearing once. The sequencing sample was made of PBMCs. These receptor sequences come from a male donor in good health and CMV-seropositive.

The chain links TRBV2 to TRBJ2-5; D gene uncertain. Trimming took 4 bases from V and 3 from J, leaving 3 bases between them. The CDR3 sequence is 11 residues long. CDR1 is SNHLY and CDR2 is FYNNEI in the germline V gene. This chain's CDR3 is CASSGEETQYF. The CDR3 DNA reads TGTGCCAGCAGTGGCGAAGAGACCCAGTACTTC.

The CDR3 loop reads CASNRDFPWEQYF. CDR3 nucleotides: TGCGCCAGCAACCGGGACTTCCCTTGGGAGCAGTACTTC. The chain uses TRBV5-1 and TRBJ2-7, with a possible D match to TRBD2 (6 bases). The CDR3 has 13 amino acids. CDR1 and CDR2 from the germline V gene are SGHRS and YFSETQ. Trimming took 6 bases from V and 7 from J, leaving 17 bases between them.

The chain joins TRBV27 to TRBJ2-1, with D possibly matching TRBD2 (6 bases). CDR1 is MNHEY and CDR2 is SMNVEV in the germline V gene (reference sequence). V lost 6 bases to trimming and J lost 1 base, with 25 bases between them. This CDR3 is 19 amino acids long. The chain's CDR3 is CASSGPARERSGSYNEQFF. The CDR3 nucleotides read TGTGCCAGCAGCGGCCCGGCCCGCGAGCGTAGCGGATCCTACAATGAGCAGTTCTTC.

V gene TRBV5-1 combines with J gene TRBJ1-5; the match to TRBD1 covers 9 bases. The germline V gene has CDR1 SGHRS and CDR2 YFSETQ. There are 15 residues in the CDR3. V lost 5 bases and J lost 7; bases outside the gene matches: 10. The CDR3 DNA follows: TGCGCCAGCAGTAGTACAGGGGGCAGGGAACAGCCCCAGCATTTT. The encoded protein is CASSSTGGREQPQHF.

This chain links TRBV5-1 with TRBJ2-7; 8 nucleotides agree with TRBD1. The CDR3 runs to 14 residues. After removal of 1 base from V and 11 bases from J, the junction contained 11 bases not matched to a gene. Germline V gene lookup returns CDR1 SGHRS and CDR2 YFSETQ. The CDR3: CASSLSGGDQGKYF. DNA of the CDR3: TGCGCCAGCAGCTTGTCAGGGGGCGACCAGGGGAAGTACTTC.

This chain joins TRBV7-8 and TRBJ2-5; 11 positions match TRBD1. Germline CDR1 SGHVS, CDR2 FQNEAQ. This CDR3 region has 13 residues. Trimming cost V 5 bases and J 8 bases; bases outside gene matches: 4. CDR3 sequence (DNA): TGTGCCAGCAGCAGGGGACAGGGGGAAACCCAGTACTTC. Protein product: CASSRGQGETQYF.

This chain links TRBV10-3 with TRBJ1-2, with 8 positions matching TRBD1. Trimming cost V 0 bases and J 4 bases; bases outside gene matches: 7. CDR3 length: 16 amino acids. Germline assignment: CDR1 ENHRY and CDR2 SYGVKD. CDR3 region: CAISESETGDTYGYTF. CDR3 in DNA: TGTGCCATCAGTGAGTCGGAGACAGGGGACACCTATGGCTACACCTTC.

This chain joins TRBV5-1 and TRBJ2-6; TRBD1 matches at 7 bases. Germline V gene data show CDR1 as SGHRS and CDR2 as YFSETQ. V lost 3 bases, J lost 4 bases, and 4 bases stayed unmatched. The CDR3 loop spans 15 amino acids. The CDR3 reads CASSSTGTGANVLTF. DNA for the CDR3: TGCGCCAGCAGCTCGACAGGGACCGGGGCCAACGTCCTGACTTTC.

The V and J genes are TRBV6-5 and TRBJ2-1, with unresolved D. Germline values: CDR1 MNHEY, CDR2 SVGAGI. Trimming removed 2 bases from V and 11 bases from J, with 7 bases in between. The CDR3 runs 11 residues. CDR3 sequence: CASSYGQKQFF. In DNA form, the CDR3 reads TGTGCCAGCAGTTACGGGCAGAAGCAGTTCTTC.

V gene TRBV7-2 combines with J gene TRBJ1-1; D uncertain. This CDR3 region has 16 residues. The germline V gene has CDR1 SGHTA and CDR2 FQGNSA. Trimming left V 3 bases short and J 1 base short, with 15 bases between. CDR3 residues: CASSFRRERANTEAFF. The CDR3 DNA reads as TGTGCCAGCAGCTTCCGGCGCGAGAGGGCGAACACTGAAGCTTTCTTT.

The V and J genes are TRBV27 and TRBJ1-5, with D tentatively TRBD1 (6 bases). V lost 7 bases to trimming and J lost 5 bases, with 12 bases between them. The CDR3 spans 13 residues. The germline gives CDR1 MNHEY, CDR2 SMNVEV (reference sequence). The CDR3 spells CASNGGTHQPQHF. The CDR3 nucleotides read TGTGCCAGCAATGGGGGCACACATCAGCCCCAGCATTTT.

The chain couples TRBV30 to TRBJ1-4, with unresolved D. Per the germline V gene, CDR1 is GTSNPN and CDR2 is SVGIG (reference sequence). The CDR3 totals 11 residues. Trimming stripped 0 bases from V and 8 bases from J, with 4 bases between. CDR3 sequence (DNA): TGTGCCTGGAGTGTGGCAGAAAAACTGTTTTTT. It is translated as CAWSVAEKLFF.

The chain links TRBV30 to TRBJ1-4, with 8 bases identical to TRBD1. After removal of 7 bases from V and 6 bases from J, the junction contained 7 bases not matched to a gene. The CDR3 sequence is 13 residues long. Looked up from germline, CDR1 is GTSNPN and CDR2 is SVGIG (reference sequence). The CDR3 nucleotides read TGTGCCTTCCAGCAGGGGGCGGATGAAAAACTGTTTTTT. It specifies CAFQQGADEKLFF.

The chain combines TRBV5-4 with TRBJ2-2; TRBD2 agrees at 8 bases. Germline CDR1 SGHNT, CDR2 YYREEE (reference sequence). V lost 5 bases to trimming and J lost 3 bases; unmatched junction nucleotides: 12. The CDR3 runs to 17 residues. The CDR3 sequence is CASSSDVGRAYTGELFF. CDR3 DNA sequence: TGTGCCAGCAGTTCTGATGTCGGGAGGGCCTACACCGGGGAGCTGTTTTTT.

The V gene is TRBV2, the J gene TRBJ2-7; perhaps TRBD1 as D (5 bases). The CDR3 has 15 residues. V lost 5 bases to trimming and J lost 0 bases, with 14 bases between them. Germline CDR1 SNHLY, CDR2 FYNNEI. CDR3 DNA sequence: TGTGCCAGCAGTCAGGGCGCTTCCTTCTCCTACGAGCAGTACTTC. Translating it yields CASSQGASFSYEQYF.

The genes are TRBV27 and TRBJ2-5; 8 bases agree with TRBD1. The germline V gene encodes CDR1 MNHEY and CDR2 SMNVEV (reference sequence). The CDR3 is 13 residues long. Trimming removed 6 bases from V and 3 bases from J; junction bases left unmatched: 3. CDR3 sequence: CASSRDRKETQYF. The CDR3 nucleotides are TGTGCCAGCAGCCGGGACAGGAAAGAGACCCAGTACTTC.

The chain is built from TRBV10-3 and TRBJ2-6; 9 bases line up with TRBD1. The length of the CDR3 is 17 residues. J lost 2 bases, V lost 5 bases, and 7 bases had no gene match. Germline V gene sequence: CDR1 ENHRY, CDR2 SYGVKD. CDR3 DNA: TGTGCCATCAGTCCCTTACAGGGGGCGGCTGGGGCCAACGTCCTGACTTTC. Residues: CAISPLQGAAGANVLTF.

The V call is TRBV5-1, the J call TRBJ2-1; the D is unclear. V lost 0 bases to trimming and J lost 10 bases, with 8 bases between them. Germline V gene lookup returns CDR1 SGHRS and CDR2 YFSETQ. The CDR3 consists of 12 residues. The CDR3 nucleotides are TGCGCCAGCAGCTTGGGAGCGAGCGAGCAGTTCTTC. It yields the protein CASSLGASEQFF.